Listed here is a single T cell receptor beta chain. What it recognizes is unknown. This sample is part of a study of OX40 agonist ivuxolimab in advanced cancers. Across the whole study: It was ivuxolimab, an agonistic anti-OX40 (CD134) antibody, that patients were treated with. Points from the study as a whole: Antigen targets of the expanded peripheral T cells went undetermined. The authors also found low normalized T-cell clonal expansion in some nonresponders. The mean number of expanded clones was higher in CD8+ T cells than in CD4+.

Here immunoSEQ multiplex PCR was the method, and the copy in TCRdb shows in-frame clones only, minus some. The sample lists under 80,000 clones, 65% to 90% occurring once. Per germline, CDR1 WNHNN and CDR2 SYGVQD (reference sequence). Trimming took 6 bases from V and 7 from J; bases not matched to a gene: 11. The CDR3 runs 14 residues. The V call is TRBV10-1, the J call TRBJ2-7; 8 nucleotides agree with TRBD1. The material sequenced was CD4+ or CD8+ T cells sorted from blood, taken in a trial of the OX40 agonist ivuxolimab. The TCR was taken from an adult with an advanced solid tumor such as melanoma, head and neck, liver or kidney cancer. CDR3 sequence: CASSPGTGEREQYF. The CDR3 DNA reads as TGCGCCAGCAGCCCTGGGACAGGTGAGCGGGAGCAGTACTTC.